Below are 2 T cell receptor beta chains sequenced from a single sample in a study of blood T cell repertoires in COVID-19. Here immunoSEQ multiplex PCR was the method, and the copy in TCRdb shows in-frame clones only, minus some. The sample has approximately 200,000 clones, around 86% seen once. The material sequenced was PBMCs or T cells enriched from blood (not recorded which). All receptors come from a woman aged 25 to 39 who had recovered from COVID-19.

This chain links TRBV11-2 with TRBJ2-1, with TRBD2 identical over 16 bases. CDR1 and CDR2 (germline): SGHAT, FQNNGV. This CDR3 is built from 19 residues. Trimming cost V 5 bases and J 2 bases; bases outside gene matches: 9. CDR3 amino acids: CASSPGPGTSGRAYNEQFF. As DNA, the CDR3 is TGTGCCAGCAGCCCAGGTCCCGGGACTAGCGGGAGGGCCTACAATGAGCAGTTCTTC.

The V gene is TRBV3-1 (or the pseudogene TRBV3-2), the J gene TRBJ1-5; D gene ambiguous. Germline CDR1 is LGHDT and CDR2 is YNNKEL (reference sequence). V gave up 1 base and J gave up 1 base, with 8 bases separating them. The CDR3 loop spans 15 amino acids. The CDR3 DNA follows: TGTGCCAGCAGCCAAGGGGGAGGGAGCAATCAGCCCCAGCATTTT. The encoded protein is CASSQGGGSNQPQHF.